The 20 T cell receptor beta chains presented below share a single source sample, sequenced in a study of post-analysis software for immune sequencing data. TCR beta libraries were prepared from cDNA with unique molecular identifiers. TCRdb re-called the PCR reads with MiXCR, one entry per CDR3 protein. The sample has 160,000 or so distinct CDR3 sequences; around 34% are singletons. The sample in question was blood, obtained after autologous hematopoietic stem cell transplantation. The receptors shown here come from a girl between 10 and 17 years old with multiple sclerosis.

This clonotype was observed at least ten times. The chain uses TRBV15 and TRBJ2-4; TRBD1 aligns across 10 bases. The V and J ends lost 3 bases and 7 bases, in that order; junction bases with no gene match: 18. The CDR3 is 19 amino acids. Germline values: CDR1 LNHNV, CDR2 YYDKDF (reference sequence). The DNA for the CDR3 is TGTGCCACCAGCAGCCCCTTTGTGGGACAGGGGTCAATTAGGAACATTCAGTACTTC. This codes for CATSSPFVGQGSIRNIQYF.

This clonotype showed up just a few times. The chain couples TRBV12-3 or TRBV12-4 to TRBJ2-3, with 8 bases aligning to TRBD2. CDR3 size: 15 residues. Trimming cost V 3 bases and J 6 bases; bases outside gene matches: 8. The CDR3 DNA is TGTGCCAGCAGTTTGGGGCGGGGGGACCTGGATACGCAGTATTTT. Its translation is CASSLGRGDLDTQYF.

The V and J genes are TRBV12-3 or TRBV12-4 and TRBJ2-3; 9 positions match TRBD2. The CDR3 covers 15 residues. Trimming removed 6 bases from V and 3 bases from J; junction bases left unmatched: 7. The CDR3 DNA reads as TGTGCCAGCAGCCACCTAGCGGGATCGACAGATACGCAGTATTTT. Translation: CASSHLAGSTDTQYF.

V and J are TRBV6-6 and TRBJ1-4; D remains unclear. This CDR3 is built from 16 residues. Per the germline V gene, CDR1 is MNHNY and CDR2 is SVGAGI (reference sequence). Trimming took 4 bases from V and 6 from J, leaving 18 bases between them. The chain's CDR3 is CASSLTRAGSDEKLFF. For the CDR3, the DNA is TGTGCCAGCAGTTTAACCCGAGCGGGGTCTGATGAAAAACTGTTTTTT.

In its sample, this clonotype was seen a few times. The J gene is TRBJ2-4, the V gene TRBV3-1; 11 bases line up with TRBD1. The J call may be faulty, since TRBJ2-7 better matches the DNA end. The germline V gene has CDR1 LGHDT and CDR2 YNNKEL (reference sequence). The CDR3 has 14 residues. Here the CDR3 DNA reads TGTGCCAGCAGCGAGGACAGGGGGCCCTACGAGCAGTACTTC. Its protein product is CASSEDRGPYEQYF.

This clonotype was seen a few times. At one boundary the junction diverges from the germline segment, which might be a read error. The DNA of the CDR3 is TGTGCCGGCAGTTACCCAGAGACCCAGTACTTC. This translates into CAGSYPETQYF. V and J are TRBV6-2 or TRBV6-3 and TRBJ2-5; D call uncertain. This CDR3 is built from 11 residues. CDR1 and CDR2 (germline): MNHEY, SVGEGT.

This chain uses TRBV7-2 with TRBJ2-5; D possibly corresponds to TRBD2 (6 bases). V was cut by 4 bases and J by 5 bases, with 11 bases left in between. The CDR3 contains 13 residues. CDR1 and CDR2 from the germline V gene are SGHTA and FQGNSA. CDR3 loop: CASSSWSGETQYF. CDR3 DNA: TGTGCCAGCAGCTCCTGGAGCGGGGAGACCCAGTACTTC.

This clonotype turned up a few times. The DNA for the CDR3 is TGTGCCAGCAGCATTATTGCGGGGACTAGTTCACCCTACAATGAGCAGTTCTTC. It translates to CASSIIAGTSSPYNEQFF. The rearrangement links TRBV7-3 to TRBJ2-1; 8 nucleotides line up with TRBD2. The CDR3 consists of 18 residues. Germline-derived CDR1 and CDR2 are SGHTA and FQGTGA. V lost 5 bases and J lost 2; bases outside the gene matches: 14.

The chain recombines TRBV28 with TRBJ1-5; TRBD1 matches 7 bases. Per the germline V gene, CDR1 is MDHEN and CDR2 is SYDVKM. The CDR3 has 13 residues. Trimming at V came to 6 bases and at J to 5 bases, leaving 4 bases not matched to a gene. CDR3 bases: TGTGCCAGCAGGTGGCAGGGGGATCAGCCCCAGCATTTT. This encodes CASRWQGDQPQHF.

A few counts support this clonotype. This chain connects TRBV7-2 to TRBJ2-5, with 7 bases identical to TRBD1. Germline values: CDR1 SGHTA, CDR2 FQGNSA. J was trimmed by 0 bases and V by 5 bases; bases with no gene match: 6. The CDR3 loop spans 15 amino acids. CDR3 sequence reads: CASSPGDSHQETQYF. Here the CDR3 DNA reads TGTGCCAGCAGCCCTGGGGACAGCCACCAAGAGACCCAGTACTTC.

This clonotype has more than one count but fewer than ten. CDR3 nucleotides: TGTGCCAGCAGCTATCGCTTTGAGGCAGCTCAATACCTGAGCTCCTACAATGAGCAGTTCTTC. Protein product: CASSYRFEAAQYLSSYNEQFF. V usage is TRBV6-5 and J usage is TRBJ2-1; D not resolved. CDR1 and CDR2 (germline): MNHEY, SVGAGI. The CDR3 consists of 21 residues. Trimming took off 6 bases at V and 0 bases at J, with 30 bases between the two ends.

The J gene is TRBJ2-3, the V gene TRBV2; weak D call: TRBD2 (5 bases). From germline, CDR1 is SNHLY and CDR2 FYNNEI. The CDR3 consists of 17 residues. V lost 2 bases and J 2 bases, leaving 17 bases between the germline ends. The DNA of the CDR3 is TGTGCCAGCAGTGAAACTCGGGCTAGCAGGAACACAGATACGCAGTATTTT. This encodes CASSETRASRNTDTQYF.

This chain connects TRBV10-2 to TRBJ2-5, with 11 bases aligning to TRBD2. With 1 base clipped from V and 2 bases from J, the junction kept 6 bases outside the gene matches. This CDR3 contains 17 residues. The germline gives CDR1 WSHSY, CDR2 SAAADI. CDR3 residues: CASSEFGTSGPQETQYF. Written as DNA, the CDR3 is TGCGCCAGCAGTGAGTTTGGGACTAGCGGCCCTCAAGAGACCCAGTACTTC.

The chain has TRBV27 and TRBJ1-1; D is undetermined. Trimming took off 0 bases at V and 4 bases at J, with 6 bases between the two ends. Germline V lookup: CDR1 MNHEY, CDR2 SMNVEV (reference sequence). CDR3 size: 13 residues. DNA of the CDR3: TGTGCCAGCAGTTTATCGAGCTTCACTGAAGCTTTCTTT. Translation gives CASSLSSFTEAFF.

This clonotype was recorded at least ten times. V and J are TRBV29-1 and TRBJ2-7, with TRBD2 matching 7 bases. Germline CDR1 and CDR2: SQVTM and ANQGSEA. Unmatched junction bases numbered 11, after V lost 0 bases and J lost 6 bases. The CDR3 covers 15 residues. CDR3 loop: CSVEETGGSPSEQYF. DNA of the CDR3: TGCAGCGTTGAAGAAACGGGCGGGAGTCCCTCCGAGCAGTACTTC.

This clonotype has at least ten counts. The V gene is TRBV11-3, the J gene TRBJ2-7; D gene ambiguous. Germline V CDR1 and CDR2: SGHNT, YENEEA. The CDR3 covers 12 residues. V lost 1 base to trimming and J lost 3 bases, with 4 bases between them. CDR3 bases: TGTGCCAGCAGCTTAGGGGACTACGAGCAGTACTTC. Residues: CASSLGDYEQYF.

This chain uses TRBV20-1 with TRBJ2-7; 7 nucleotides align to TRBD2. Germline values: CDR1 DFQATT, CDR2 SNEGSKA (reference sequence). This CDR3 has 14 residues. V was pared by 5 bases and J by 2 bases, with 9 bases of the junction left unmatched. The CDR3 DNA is TGCAGTGCTTGGGCTAGCGGTCCTACCTACGAGCAGTACTTC. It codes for CSAWASGPTYEQYF.

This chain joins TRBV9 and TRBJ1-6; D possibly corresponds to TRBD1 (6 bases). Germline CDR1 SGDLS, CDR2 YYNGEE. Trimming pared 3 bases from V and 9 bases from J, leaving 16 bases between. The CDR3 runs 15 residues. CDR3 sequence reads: CASSEEWGAVSPLHF. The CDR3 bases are TGTGCCAGCAGCGAAGAGTGGGGGGCAGTTTCACCCCTCCACTTT.

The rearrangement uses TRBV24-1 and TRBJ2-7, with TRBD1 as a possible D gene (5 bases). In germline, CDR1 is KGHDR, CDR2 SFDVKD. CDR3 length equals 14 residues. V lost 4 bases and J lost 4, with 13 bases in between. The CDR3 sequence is CATSESGRVYEQYF. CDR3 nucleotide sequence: TGTGCCACCAGTGAGTCGGGCAGGGTGTACGAGCAGTACTTC.

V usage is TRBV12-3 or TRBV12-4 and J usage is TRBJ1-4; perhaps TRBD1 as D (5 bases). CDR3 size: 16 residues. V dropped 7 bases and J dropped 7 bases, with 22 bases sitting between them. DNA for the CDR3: TGTGCCAGCATGGCCCACCGGACAATGGACGTTGAAAAACTGTTTTTT. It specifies CASMAHRTMDVEKLFF.